This T cell receptor (beta chain) was captured in a study of blood T cell repertoires in COVID-19. Study-wide context: The samples span acute and convalescent COVID-19 from the United States, Italy and Spain.

The germline gives CDR1 LGHDT, CDR2 YNNKEL (reference sequence). V was clipped by 4 bases and J by 4 bases; unmatched bases: 3. CDR3 size: 16 residues. Original processing methods: Amplification with reference gene primers provided the estimates of nucleated cell counts. TCRdb's copy holds only in-frame clones and misses some; the assay was immunoSEQ multiplex PCR. D and trimming come from the DNA, and the V and J calls and clone size come from that table. The data hold roughly 200,000 clones, with around 84% observed a single time. The chain combines TRBV3-1 (or the pseudogene TRBV3-2) with TRBJ2-2, with 13 bases that match TRBD2. Source material: peripheral blood. The clonotype was recovered from a woman aged 80 or over with active or convalescent COVID-19. CDR3 in amino acids: CASSLGLAGATGELFF. The DNA of the CDR3 is TGTGCCAGCAGCCTCGGACTAGCGGGAGCCACCGGGGAGCTGTTTTTT.